This TCR beta chain was obtained from a study of T cells in Graves' hyperthyroidism and ophthalmopathy (dated 2019 in TCRdb). Study-wide context: Peripheral blood was collected at initial diagnosis, before any treatment. To identify TCR V-J signatures that set the groups apart, the researchers used a discovery cohort of about a hundred patients, made up of roughly 45 with Graves' ophthalmopathy and 55 to 65 with stable Graves' hyperthyroidism. The study also compared thyroid tissue and blood T-cell repertoires from 5 to 7 Graves' hyperthyroidism patients. The 100 or so discovery patients were randomly split 7:3 into training and test sets. After blood sampling, hyperthyroidism patients were treated with methimazole at a starting dose of 30 mg daily, and ophthalmopathy patients were treated with high-dose intravenous methylprednisolone. An independent validation cohort of around 19 hyperthyroidism patients and 17 patients who later progressed to ophthalmopathy tested prospective prediction of ophthalmopathy. The paper reports TCR Vbeta CDR3 sequencing of roughly 140 peripheral blood samples: under 45 ophthalmopathy, approximately 74 hyperthyroidism and about 17 progressor patients.

CDR1 and CDR2 are read off the germline V gene as SGHNT and YENEEA. The cysteine opens and the phenylalanine closes a CDR3 of 15 amino acids. The read is trimmed to its CDR3 DNA, 45 bases read in frame from base 1. The germline V and J ends show losses of 5 bases and 4 bases respectively, and no gene match explains 7 bases of the junction. Moderately to severely active disease, a Clinical Activity Score of at least 3, a NOSPECS grade of at least 4, and a duration under 3 months were present in ophthalmopathy patients. Any patient with an uncontrolled infection, another autoimmune disease, pregnancy or lactation was excluded. Diagnoses were established on the basis of clinical symptoms, serum thyroxine and TRAb, thyroid ultrasound, and orbital computed tomography. PBMCs were separated from 8 to 10 ml of fresh peripheral blood using Ficoll-Paque density gradient centrifugation. Total RNA was extracted using Trizol reagent, and RNA quality was assessed on an Agilent 2100 Bioanalyzer.

This clonotype was seen repeatedly, ten times or more. Its antigen is currently not known. There are no base qualities to consult, and no much larger clone falls within one base. Results the study describes overall, beyond this receptor: No statistical method was used to fix the sample size in advance, and group allocation was not hidden from the investigators. Most expanded thyroid clonotypes (frequency above 0.001) were also detected in blood, suggesting blood repertoires may reflect thyroid immune responses. In validation, the model predicted progression to ophthalmopathy with 55% to 71% sensitivity and approximately 72% specificity, a median of 6.5 months before onset. Ophthalmopathy was separated from stable hyperthyroidism by a 13 V-J signature model, with approximately 89% sensitivity and about 81% specificity obtained in cross-validation and 80%/75% obtained in testing.

The TCR beta CDR3 regions were amplified from the RNA transcripts. The first round of RT-PCR for the TCR CDR3 was performed with the HTBI primer set and the Qiagen OneStep RT-PCR kit. Libraries were constructed in a second round of multiplex PCR, after which size selection and purification were carried out. The libraries were sequenced on an Illumina HiSeq2000 using paired-end 100 bp reads. In the authors' own workflow: SOAPnuke was used to process the raw data, removing reads that contained adapters or uncalled bases, had a mean Phred below 15, or lacked an exact match to the constant primer or identifier. COPE v1.2.5 was used to merge high-quality paired reads, and clonotypes were defined as unique nucleotide sequences. MiTCR v1.1 was used to align the clonotypes against IMGT TRBV, TRBD and TRBJ reference segments. Only V-J combinations with frequency above 0.0001, covering approximately 99% of repertoires, were analysed. A TCS score was defined as the ratio of F50 (clonal expansion) to E x V (chaos), with BLOSUM62-based TCRdist applied between CDR3 peptides within each V-J. Welch's t-statistics and random forest reduced approximately 520 V-J features to fewer than 15, which were used in a naive Bayes classifier (R e1071). Starting from the raw public reads, TCRdb applied fastp trimming at Q25, assembled clones with MiXCR and retained in-frame beta chains. Rows merge per CDR3 protein into single entries with the most common DNA and genes. The V and J calls, along with clone size, are taken from TCRdb and not from the paper's own processing. Here the sample has 250,000 to 300,000 distinct CDR3 sequences; roughly 19% occur a single time. The ten largest clones capture under 40% of the sample.

The specimen was blood. The receptor was derived from a man in his forties or fifties with Graves' ophthalmopathy. The chain is made from TRBV11-3 and TRBJ2-5; TRBD2 agrees with 10 junctional bases. The CDR3 corresponds to CASSPGIAGGETQYF. The nucleotides are TGTGCCAGCAGCCCCGGGATAGCGGGAGGAGAGACCCAGTACTTC.